These T cell receptor beta chains were read from a single sample in a study of blood T cell repertoires in COVID-19. The repertoire was sequenced with immunoSEQ multiplex PCR; TCRdb's copy has only in-frame clones and lacks some. The sample records about 250,000 clones, around 90% being singletons. Sequences were obtained from peripheral blood. These receptors originate from an elderly man with acute or convalescent COVID-19. Both conserved end residues are part of each CDR3. The D gene is left open where the match is weak. Clone size is given for some rows only: seen once, a few or many times, or a class if the clone is expanded.

clone_size,v_call,j_call,d_call,cdr3_nt,cdr3_aa
few,TRBV18,TRBJ1-5,TRBD1,TGTGCCAGCTCACCTACAGGGGGTTACAATCAGCCCCAGCATTTT,CASSPTGGYNQPQHF
NA,TRBV7-9,TRBJ1-2,TRBD1,TGTGCCAGCAGCCCCCGGGATGGACAGGCGTCCTATGGCTACACCTTC,CASSPRDGQASYGYTF
NA,TRBV7-2,TRBJ2-1,TRBD2,TGTGCCAGCAGCTCTTTACCCCAGACTAGCGGGGGGGGTAATGAGCAGTTCTTC,CASSSLPQTSGGGNEQFF
NA,TRBV4-2,TRBJ1-5,TRBD1,TGTGCCAGCAGCCAAGGTCTGCTCCGGGGACAGGGGTTGGCCTCCTACCAGCCCCAGCATTTT,CASSQGLLRGQGLASYQPQHF
NA,TRBV5-5,TRBJ2-1,TRBD2,TGTGCCAGCAGCTTCGGCGGGAGGGCAAATGAGCAGTTCTTC,CASSFGGRANEQFF
NA,TRBV7-2,TRBJ1-4,NA,TGTGCCAGCAGCCGGGGGAGCGGAAATGAAAAACTGTTTTTT,CASSRGSGNEKLFF
NA,TRBV6-5,TRBJ2-1,TRBD2,TGTGCCAGCAGTTACGGTATGGGGACTACCAATGAGCAGTTCTTC,CASSYGMGTTNEQFF
NA,TRBV4-3,TRBJ2-5,NA,TGCGCCAGCAGCCAAGATCTTGTCGGAGGGTCCAGAGAGACCCAGTACTTC,CASSQDLVGGSRETQYF
NA,TRBV5-1,TRBJ2-2,TRBD2,TGCGCCAGCAGCTCCTCGGGACTAGCGACGCCGAACACCGGGGAGCTGTTTTTT,CASSSSGLATPNTGELFF
NA,TRBV6-5,TRBJ1-2,TRBD1,TGTGCCAGCAGTTTCGACAGGGGGCGGGATGGCTACACCTTC,CASSFDRGRDGYTF
once,TRBV9,TRBJ2-2,TRBD1,TGTGCCAGCAGCGTGGGACAGCTGAACACCGGGGAGCTGTTTTTT,CASSVGQLNTGELFF
NA,TRBV7-2,TRBJ1-6,TRBD1,TGTGCCAGCAGCTTAACAGGGGGCTCCTATAATTCACCCCTCCACTTT,CASSLTGGSYNSPLHF
NA,TRBV7-9,TRBJ2-2,NA,TGTGCCAGCAGCACGGGTGCTTACACCGGGGAGCTGTTTTTT,CASSTGAYTGELFF
NA,TRBV10-3,TRBJ2-3,NA,TGTGCCATCAGTGGGTCGGGGCATACGCAGTATTTT,CAISGSGHTQYF
NA,TRBV6-4,TRBJ2-5,TRBD1,TGTGCCAGCAGTGGAGACAGGGGGGAGACCCAGTACTTC,CASSGDRGETQYF
NA,TRBV19,TRBJ2-2,TRBD1,TGTGCCAGTAGTGGACAGGGCCCGACCGGGGAGCTGTTTTTT,CASSGQGPTGELFF
once,TRBV5-1,TRBJ2-7,NA,TGCGCCAGCAGCCCTACAGGGGGGGCATCCTACGAGCAGTACTTC,CASSPTGGASYEQYF
NA,TRBV10-3,TRBJ1-6,NA,TGTGCCATCAGCCAAGTGGACAGTAATTCACCCCTCCACTTT,CAISQVDSNSPLHF
NA,TRBV5-1,TRBJ2-5,TRBD1,TGCGCCAGCAGCAGGGGGACAGCCCAAGAGACCCAGTACTTC,CASSRGTAQETQYF
NA,TRBV3-1/TRBV3-2,TRBJ2-7,TRBD1,TGTGCCAGCAGCCTCCTAAGGGGGCCCTCGGACGAGCAGTACTTC,CASSLLRGPSDEQYF
few,TRBV7-9,TRBJ1-2,NA,TGTGCCAGCAGCCAACCCCCAGGGAACCATGGCTACACCTTC,CASSQPPGNHGYTF
NA,TRBV3-1/TRBV3-2,TRBJ1-4,NA,TGTGCCAGCAGCGAGGGTGAAAAACTGTTTTTT,CASSEGEKLFF
NA,TRBV4-3,TRBJ2-1,TRBD1,TGCGCCAGCAGCCAAGATTTCGGACAGGCCAATGAGCAGTTCTTC,CASSQDFGQANEQFF
NA,TRBV5-6,TRBJ2-6,NA,TGTGCCAGCAGCTTGCAGGGAACCGGGGCCAACGTCCTGACTTTC,CASSLQGTGANVLTF
few,TRBV9,TRBJ2-7,NA,TGTGCCAGCAGCGTAGGTCGGAGCTCCTACGAGCAGTACTTC,CASSVGRSSYEQYF
NA,TRBV9,TRBJ1-6,NA,TGTGCCAGCAGCGCCCTACCGGGATCCTATAATTCACCCCTCCACTTT,CASSALPGSYNSPLHF
NA,TRBV28,TRBJ2-5,NA,TGTGCCATCCTAACAGGGGAGACCCAGTACTTC,CAILTGETQYF
NA,TRBV25-1,TRBJ1-5,NA,TGTGCCAGCAGTGAAACCGGGAGCAATCAGCCCCAGCATTTT,CASSETGSNQPQHF
NA,TRBV10-3,TRBJ2-7,NA,TGTGCCATCAGACGACAGCCTGAAGATCGCGAGCAGTACTTC,CAIRRQPEDREQYF
NA,TRBV6-1,TRBJ2-3,NA,TGTGCCAGCAGTGATTCCGGGACACCCAAGCGCACAGATACGCAGTATTTT,CASSDSGTPKRTDTQYF
NA,TRBV5-1,TRBJ1-5,TRBD1,TGCGCCAGCAGCCCGACAGGGGGGGAGCAGCCCCAGCATTTT,CASSPTGGEQPQHF
NA,TRBV27,TRBJ2-3,NA,TGTGCCAGCAGTTTAACTAGTCCCCGGGCTGCTACGCAGTATTTT,CASSLTSPRAATQYF
NA,TRBV5-1,TRBJ1-2,NA,TGCGCCAGCAGCATCGACAGGTCTGGGGTTTATGGCTACACCTTC,CASSIDRSGVYGYTF
NA,TRBV6-6,TRBJ2-7,TRBD1,TGTGCCAGCAGCGAGCCCCGGGACAGGGGCTCCTACGAGCAGTACTTC,CASSEPRDRGSYEQYF
NA,TRBV7-9,TRBJ1-2,NA,TGTGCCAGCAGCACCCGGGGGGATTTTTATGGCTACACCTTC,CASSTRGDFYGYTF
once,TRBV6-5,TRBJ2-1,TRBD2,TGTGCCAGCAATAGCGGGGGCTACAATGAGCAGTTCTTC,CASNSGGYNEQFF
NA,TRBV7-9,TRBJ1-4,TRBD1,TGTGCCAGCAGCTTAATGGACAGGGGGGATGAAAAACTGTTTTTT,CASSLMDRGDEKLFF
NA,TRBV7-7,TRBJ2-3,TRBD2,TGTGCTAGCAGCTTAGGGACTAGCGGGCCCACAGATACGCAGTATTTT,CASSLGTSGPTDTQYF
NA,TRBV19,TRBJ1-1,NA,TGTGCCACCCAAGGGGAGGTGCAGATGAACACTGAAGCTTTCTTT,CATQGEVQMNTEAFF
NA,TRBV6-5,TRBJ2-5,NA,TGTGCCAGCAGTTACGGGGCAGGTAAAGAGACCCAGTACTTC,CASSYGAGKETQYF
once,TRBV7-2,TRBJ1-2,NA,TGTGCCAGCAGCGGGACTCTCACTAACTATGGCTACACCTTC,CASSGTLTNYGYTF
NA,TRBV2,TRBJ2-7,NA,TGTGCCATAAACGCGGACTACGAGCAGTACTTC,CAINADYEQYF
NA,TRBV6-2/TRBV6-3,TRBJ1-5,TRBD1,TGTGCCAGCAGCCATAATCCGGGACAGGGGTCTAGAGGTCAGCCCCAGCATTTT,CASSHNPGQGSRGQPQHF
once,TRBV18,TRBJ1-4,NA,TGTGCCAGCTCACCGGCGGGTGCGGGGATCCGAGAAAAACTGTTTTTT,CASSPAGAGIREKLFF